This T cell receptor beta chain was sequenced in a study of CD8+CD57+ T cells in acquired aplastic anemia. TCR beta VDJ and CDR3 profiling used genomic DNA as template. MiXCR was run by TCRdb on the reads, yielding one entry per CDR3 protein. Found here are 180,000 or so distinct CDR3 sequences, more than 60% of them singletons; the top ten hold under 45%. Patients included in sequencing had previously demonstrated CD8+CD57+ cell expansion by flow cytometry. The germline gives CDR1 SGDLS, CDR2 YYNGEE. With 4 bases removed from V and 9 bases from J, the gap between germline ends came to 20 bases. The CDR3 length is 15 residues.

Source material: sorted CD4+, CD8+, or CD8+CD57+ T cells (not recorded which) from PBMCs. The TCR comes from a human donor with aplastic anemia. The chain has TRBV9 and TRBJ2-1; D is unresolved. Written as DNA, the CDR3 is TGTGCCAGCAGCCAAGATTTCGGCGGCTTGGGTGAGCAGTTCTTC. Encoded protein: CASSQDFGGLGEQFF.